One sample yielded the 23 T cell receptor beta chains listed below, sequenced in a study of blood T cell repertoires in COVID-19. Profiling relied on immunoSEQ multiplex PCR, and the TCRdb table lists in-frame clones only, not all of them. The sample shows around 300,000 clones, roughly 88% of them seen only once. Material for sequencing was PBMCs or T cells enriched from blood (not recorded which). The receptors shown here come from a man between 25 and 39 years old who had recovered from COVID-19.

The rearrangement links TRBV6-5 to TRBJ2-7; 10 nucleotides agree with TRBD1. Germline V gene sequence: CDR1 MNHEY, CDR2 SVGAGI. V lost 4 bases to trimming and J lost 4 bases; unmatched junction nucleotides: 1. The CDR3 is 13 amino acids. CDR3 region: CASSWDRGYEQYF. The CDR3 bases are TGTGCCAGCAGTTGGGACAGGGGTTACGAGCAGTACTTC.

The chain employs TRBV7-8 and TRBJ2-3; TRBD1 might be the D (6 bases). Trimming took 3 bases from V and 2 from J, leaving 12 bases between them. Germline CDR1 SGHVS, CDR2 FQNEAQ. The CDR3 totals 15 residues. The CDR3, as DNA: TGTGCCAGCAGCTTTTTACAGGGTAACACAGATACGCAGTATTTT. Its protein is CASSFLQGNTDTQYF.

The chain recombines TRBV15 with TRBJ2-1; 8 positions agree with TRBD1. V lost 5 bases and J lost 8; bases outside the gene matches: 8. Per the germline V gene, CDR1 is LNHNV and CDR2 is YYDKDF (reference sequence). CDR3 size: 14 residues. DNA of the CDR3: TGTGCCACCAGCGAAGACAGGGGCGAGGATGAGCAGTTCTTC. This translates into CATSEDRGEDEQFF.

The rearrangement joins TRBV28 to TRBJ1-3, with 11 bases lining up with TRBD1. Germline CDR1 reads MDHEN; CDR2 reads SYDVKM. CDR3 length: 18 amino acids. Trimming removed 5 bases from V and 4 bases from J; junction bases left unmatched: 13. The CDR3 spells CASSMRTGGIPWGNTIYF. The CDR3, as DNA: TGTGCCAGCAGTATGCGGACAGGGGGCATACCGTGGGGAAACACCATATATTTT. Combining the CDR3 with reference TRBV28 and TRBJ1-3 gives the whole variable domain DVKVTQSSRYLVKRTGEKVFLECVQDMDHENMFWYRQDPGLGLRLIYFSYDVKMKEKGDIPEGYSVSREKKERFSLILESASTNQTSMYLCASSMRTGGIPWGNTIYFGEGSWLTVV.

The chain uses TRBV13 and TRBJ2-5, with 11 positions matching TRBD2. The CDR3 runs to 16 residues. V shed 3 bases, J shed 1 base, and the junction held 4 bases outside the gene matches. Germline assignment: CDR1 PRHDT and CDR2 FYEKMQ (reference sequence). CDR3: CASSFGLAGGQETQYF. The CDR3 region has the DNA TGTGCCAGCAGCTTCGGCCTAGCGGGGGGCCAAGAGACCCAGTACTTC.

This chain uses TRBV5-1 with TRBJ2-3, with TRBD1 matching over 11 bases. The CDR3 is made up of 15 amino acids. Trimming took 4 bases from V and 4 from J; bases not matched to a gene: 5. Germline V gives CDR1 SGHRS, CDR2 YFSETQ. CDR3 bases: TGCGCCAGCAGCAGGGACAGGGGGATCCCAGATACGCAGTATTTT. Amino acid sequence: CASSRDRGIPDTQYF.

In regard to this clone: Other DNA sequences within the sample encode an identical CDR3. This chain uses TRBV30 with TRBJ1-6, with D perhaps matching TRBD1 (6 bases). In germline, CDR1 is GTSNPN, CDR2 SVGIG (reference sequence). The CDR3 is 13 residues long. Trimming cost V 0 bases and J 9 bases, with 9 bases left between them. For the CDR3, the DNA is TGTGCCTGGAGTGTACAGGGTAGTTCACCCCTCCACTTT. Its translation: CAWSVQGSSPLHF.

This chain joins TRBV28 and TRBJ1-4; 7 bases fit TRBD1. Per germline, CDR1 MDHEN and CDR2 SYDVKM. Trimming at V came to 6 bases and at J to 5 bases, leaving 12 bases not matched to a gene. The CDR3 totals 16 residues. This chain's CDR3 is CASSPSGQLENEKLFF. The CDR3 coding sequence is TGTGCCAGCAGCCCATCGGGACAGTTAGAGAATGAAAAACTGTTTTTT. Full variable domain (rest looked up from reference TRBV28 and TRBJ1-4): DVKVTQSSRYLVKRTGEKVFLECVQDMDHENMFWYRQDPGLGLRLIYFSYDVKMKEKGDIPEGYSVSREKKERFSLILESASTNQTSMYLCASSPSGQLENEKLFFGSGTQLSVL.

The J gene is TRBJ2-1, the V gene TRBV6-2 or TRBV6-3, with 12 nucleotides matching TRBD2. This CDR3 comprises 20 residues. Per germline, CDR1 MNHEY and CDR2 SVGEGT. V lost 0 bases, J lost 0 bases, and 9 bases stayed unmatched. In nucleotides, the CDR3 is TGTGCCAGCAGTTACTCCACCGGGACTAGCGGGTCTAGCTCCTACAATGAGCAGTTCTTC. Amino acid sequence: CASSYSTGTSGSSSYNEQFF.

V is TRBV28 and J is TRBJ2-7, with a possible D match to TRBD2 (5 bases). CDR1 and CDR2 (germline): MDHEN, SYDVKM. Between the trimmed V and J ends, which lost 1 base and 3 bases, there was a span of 10 bases. CDR3 size: 14 residues. CDR3 sequence: CASSLSGRDYEQYF. The CDR3 DNA reads TGTGCCAGCAGTTTATCAGGCCGGGACTACGAGCAGTACTTC.

This rearrangement joins TRBV5-1 to TRBJ1-3, with D unclear. Trimming shortened V by 1 base and J by 3 bases, and 5 bases separated the two germline ends. Looked up from germline, CDR1 is SGHRS and CDR2 is YFSETQ. The CDR3 is 13 amino acids. The CDR3 coding sequence is TGCGCCAGCAGCTTGTCCCATGGAAACACCATATATTTT. It encodes CASSLSHGNTIYF.

The chain has TRBV5-6 and TRBJ1-4, with 10 bases aligning to TRBD1. The CDR3 covers 15 residues. CDR1 and CDR2 from the germline V gene are SGHDT and YYEEEE. The junction had 6 bases not matched to a gene; V was cut back by 4 bases and J by 6 bases. The DNA for the CDR3 is TGTGCCAGCAGCCGACGGGACAGGGGACATGAAAAACTGTTTTTT. Amino acid sequence: CASSRRDRGHEKLFF.

For the CDR3, the DNA is TGTGCCAGCAGCCCCGGAAGGGGCATGAACACCGGGGAGCTGTTTTTT. Translating it yields CASSPGRGMNTGELFF. The J gene is TRBJ2-2, the V gene TRBV11-3; a weak D match, TRBD1 (5 bases). CDR1 is SGHNT, CDR2 YENEEA, per germline. The CDR3 has 16 amino acids. Deletions cut 5 bases from V and 1 base from J, with 14 bases between.

In nucleotides, the CDR3 is TGCGCCAGCAGCGGGGGACAGGTCGGTACTGAAGCTTTCTTT. Protein sequence: CASSGGQVGTEAFF. The chain has TRBV5-1 and TRBJ1-1, with 8 nucleotides matching TRBD1. CDR1 and CDR2 from the germline V gene are SGHRS and YFSETQ. J was trimmed by 5 bases and V by 4 bases; bases with no gene match: 7. The CDR3 contains 14 residues.

The chain recombines TRBV7-9 with TRBJ2-7, with 7 bases lining up with TRBD2. The CDR3 is made up of 15 amino acids. Looked up from germline, CDR1 is SEHNR and CDR2 is FQNEAQ (reference sequence). V dropped 4 bases and J dropped 3; count of bases not matched to a gene: 9. Here the CDR3 DNA reads TGTGCCAGCAGCTCTAGCGGATCAGGGATCTACGAGCAGTACTTC. Protein product: CASSSSGSGIYEQYF.

The chain combines TRBV7-9 with TRBJ2-3, with TRBD2 identical over 10 bases. Germline V gives CDR1 SEHNR, CDR2 FQNEAQ (reference sequence). Trimming removed 5 bases from V and 7 bases from J; junction bases left unmatched: 12. The CDR3 length is 16 residues. The CDR3 DNA sequence: TGTGCCAGCAGCCCAAGGGGCAGCGGGGGGGCTAATACGCAGTATTTT. Translated, it gives CASSPRGSGGANTQYF.

The chain links TRBV19 to TRBJ2-2, with a weak D call TRBD2 (5 bases). Trimming pared 4 bases from V and 5 bases from J, leaving 14 bases between. The germline CDR1 and CDR2 sequences are LNHDA and SQIVND (reference sequence). CDR3 length equals 15 residues. The CDR3 nucleotides read TGTGCCAGTAGTACATTGAGGGAGATAACCGGGGAGCTGTTTTTT. It codes for CASSTLREITGELFF.

The rearrangement joins TRBV1 to TRBJ2-4; no DNA check was done on the table's D call, TRBD2. TRBV1 is reported as a pseudogene. The CDR3 runs to 18 residues. In DNA, the CDR3 is TGCACCAGCAGCCGCCTAGCGGGGGAACCCCTAGCCAAAAACATTCAGTACTTC. Protein: CTSSRLAGEPLAKNIQYF.

This clone has just one count. V usage is TRBV28 and J usage is TRBJ2-7, with 7 bases that match TRBD1. V lost 5 bases, J lost 3 bases, and 10 bases stayed unmatched. CDR1 MDHEN and CDR2 SYDVKM come from the germline V gene. The CDR3 sequence is 15 residues long. CDR3 sequence: CASSPLEGALYEQYF. The DNA for the CDR3 is TGTGCCAGCAGTCCCCTTGAGGGGGCCCTCTACGAGCAGTACTTC.

The count of this clone is one. The chain carries TRBV7-9 and TRBJ1-1; tentative D call: TRBD1 (5 bases). Trimming removed 4 bases from V and 4 bases from J, with 13 bases in between. Germline CDR1 SEHNR, CDR2 FQNEAQ (reference sequence). CDR3 length: 14 amino acids. The CDR3 loop is CASSWGEGGTEAFF. CDR3 DNA: TGTGCCAGCAGCTGGGGGGAGGGAGGCACTGAAGCTTTCTTT. The full variable domain, rest sourced from reference TRBV7-9 and TRBJ1-1, is DTGVSQNPRHKITKRGQNVTFRCDPISEHNRLYWYRQTLGQGPEFLTYFQNEAQLEKSRLLSDRFSAERPKGSFSTLEIQRTEQGDSAMYLCASSWGEGGTEAFFGQGTRLTVV.

The V call is TRBV27, the J call TRBJ2-1, with D possibly TRBD2 on 6 matching bases. Trimming cost V 4 bases and J 1 base, with 20 bases left between them. This CDR3 contains 18 residues. Germline V gene sequence: CDR1 MNHEY, CDR2 SMNVEV (reference sequence). The CDR3 region has the DNA TGTGCCAGCAGTTCGGCTGATTGGGGGGATCGGTCCTACAATGAGCAGTTCTTC. Translated: CASSSADWGDRSYNEQFF.

The chain couples TRBV10-1 to TRBJ1-2; 7 positions agree with TRBD1. Germline CDR1 is WNHNN and CDR2 is SYGVQD (reference sequence). V dropped 2 bases and J dropped 7; count of bases not matched to a gene: 4. The length of the CDR3 is 13 residues. CDR3 sequence reads: CASSEDRVSGYTF. CDR3 nucleotides: TGCGCCAGCAGTGAGGACAGGGTGTCTGGCTACACCTTC.

V usage is TRBV2 and J usage is TRBJ1-3, with D hard to call. CDR1 is SNHLY and CDR2 is FYNNEI in the germline V gene. V gave up 3 bases and J gave up 4 bases, with 13 bases separating them. This CDR3 region has 15 residues. The DNA of the CDR3 is TGTGCCAGCAGTGACCAGGCCAGATCAGGAAACACCATATATTTT. Protein product: CASSDQARSGNTIYF. Full variable domain (missing parts from reference TRBV2 and TRBJ1-3): EPEVTQTPSHQVTQMGQEVILRCVPISNHLYFYWYRQILGQKVEFLVSFYNNEISEKSEIFDDQFSVERPDGSNFTLKIRSTKLEDSAMYFCASSDQARSGNTIYFGEGSWLTVV.